The 14 T cell receptor beta chains presented below share a single source sample, sequenced in a study of graft-versus-host responses after intestinal transplantation. The researchers put approximately 200,000 CFSE-labeled responder cells into plates with approximately 200,000 irradiated, violet-dye-labeled stimulator cells. Sequencing was performed with immunoSEQ multiplex PCR; in TCRdb, only in-frame clones are kept and a portion is missing. The table lists 1,600 or so clones, less than 75% of them singletons. The starting material was alloreactive CD8+ T cells from a mixed lymphocyte reaction culture, obtained before transplantation. Subset specified: CFSE-low proliferating T cells sorted from roughly 6-day pre-transplant mixed lymphocyte reaction (GvH or HvG direction). The receptor source for this set is a human patient who was an organ donor for intestinal transplantation.

V usage is TRBV19 and J usage is TRBJ2-2, with D perhaps TRBD2 (6 bases). This CDR3 has 15 amino acids. The V gene lost 5 bases and the J gene lost 6 bases, with 16 bases spanning the gap. Germline V gene sequence: CDR1 LNHDA, CDR2 SQIVND (reference sequence). This CDR3 reads CASSPHRGTAGELFF. For the CDR3, the DNA is TGTGCCAGTAGTCCTCACCGGGGGACGGCCGGGGAGCTGTTTTTT.

This chain links TRBV11-2 with TRBJ2-5, with D perhaps given as TRBD1 or TRBD2 (5 bases each). V lost 4 bases and J lost 4, with 16 bases in between. This CDR3 spans 15 amino acids. CDR1 and CDR2 from the germline V gene are SGHAT and FQNNGV. The CDR3 DNA reads as TGTGCCAGCAGCTCAGACGGGACCTCGGGAGAGACCCAGTACTTC. Encoded protein: CASSSDGTSGETQYF.

The chain recombines TRBV6-1 with TRBJ2-7; 12 positions agree with TRBD1. V was clipped by 7 bases and J by 6 bases; unmatched bases: 7. The CDR3 consists of 14 residues. The V gene's germline CDR1 is MNHNS and CDR2 SASEGT. CDR3 bases: TGTGCCAGCACGGGACAGGGGGCCTTTGTCGAGCAGTACTTC. The encoded protein is CASTGQGAFVEQYF.

In its sample, this clone was seen a few times. The chain has TRBV4-1 and TRBJ1-1, with 7 bases identical to TRBD1. This CDR3 contains 16 residues. CDR1 MGHRA and CDR2 YSYEKL come from the germline V gene. With 2 bases clipped from V and 0 bases from J, the junction kept 6 bases outside the gene matches. CDR3 protein: CASSQKQGNLNTEAFF. The CDR3 bases are TGCGCCAGCAGCCAAAAACAGGGGAATTTGAACACTGAAGCTTTCTTT.

The CDR3 is CASSAGSEAFF. For the CDR3, the DNA is TGTGCCAGCAGTGCGGGAAGTGAAGCTTTCTTT. The chain is built from TRBV11-3 and TRBJ1-1, with D unresolved. The ends were cut back, 6 bases at V and 7 bases at J, with 9 bases in the middle. Per germline, CDR1 SGHNT and CDR2 YENEEA. The CDR3 runs to 11 residues.

The J gene is TRBJ2-7, the V gene TRBV11-2; 9 bases align to TRBD1. This CDR3 is 16 amino acids long. CDR1 is SGHAT and CDR2 is FQNNGV in the germline V gene. The junction had 9 bases not matched to a gene; V was cut back by 5 bases and J by 1 base. The chain's CDR3 is CASSTSGTGSSYEQYF. The DNA of the CDR3 is TGTGCCAGCAGCACCTCCGGGACAGGGAGTTCCTACGAGCAGTACTTC.

This clone was detected only a few times. V usage is TRBV6-1 and J usage is TRBJ1-1, with 8 bases lining up with TRBD1. V dropped 3 bases and J dropped 1; count of bases not matched to a gene: 4. The CDR3 runs to 15 residues. Germline assignment: CDR1 MNHNS and CDR2 SASEGT. CDR3 bases: TGTGCCAGCAGTGACTTCGGACAGGGGAACACTGAAGCTTTCTTT. It is translated as CASSDFGQGNTEAFF.

This rearrangement joins TRBV27 to TRBJ1-1, with D maybe TRBD1 (5 bases). The CDR3 spans 13 residues. Looked up from germline, CDR1 is MNHEY and CDR2 is SMNVEV (reference sequence). V dropped 5 bases and J dropped 1 base, with 8 bases sitting between them. The CDR3 coding sequence is TGTGCCAGCAGTCTCACAGGGAACACTGAAGCTTTCTTT. Residues: CASSLTGNTEAFF.

This clone came up a few times. In DNA, the CDR3 is TGTGCCAGCAGCGTAGGAAGGGATGGCAGGGATCCCTACGAGCAGTACTTC. The encoded protein is CASSVGRDGRDPYEQYF. The gene calls are TRBV9 and TRBJ2-7, with D maybe TRBD1 (5 bases). The germline V gene encodes CDR1 SGDLS and CDR2 YYNGEE. This CDR3 has 17 residues. Trimming removed 0 bases at V and 2 bases at J, with 18 bases between.

The chain combines TRBV19 with TRBJ1-3; D unresolved. The germline V and J ends were trimmed by 5 bases and 0 bases, with 14 bases remaining between them. CDR3 length: 16 residues. Germline-derived CDR1 and CDR2 are LNHDA and SQIVND (reference sequence). CDR3 loop: CASSPLAVLSGNTIYF. The CDR3 bases are TGTGCCAGTAGTCCCTTGGCGGTACTCTCTGGAAACACCATATATTTT.

Only one count was recorded for this clone. The chain employs TRBV15 and TRBJ1-4; D might be TRBD1 (5 bases). Trimming cost V 5 bases and J 0 bases, with 13 bases left between them. The germline CDR1 and CDR2 sequences are LNHNV and YYDKDF (reference sequence). The CDR3 extends over 16 amino acids. The CDR3 coding sequence is TGTGCCACCAGCCCGAAGACAGTTCCAACTAATGAAAAACTGTTTTTT. Its translation: CATSPKTVPTNEKLFF.

This chain connects TRBV6-4 to TRBJ1-1, with a tentative D call TRBD1 (6 bases). Trimming took 1 base from V and 0 from J, leaving 15 bases between them. Germline CDR1 reads MRHNA; CDR2 reads SNTAGT. The CDR3 runs 17 residues. CDR3 nucleotides: TGTGCCAGCAGTGACTTGCGACAGGCCTCTATGAACACTGAAGCTTTCTTT. It encodes CASSDLRQASMNTEAFF.

This clone was detected only once. This rearrangement joins TRBV4-1 to TRBJ1-5; D possibly corresponds to TRBD1 (6 bases). The V end was cut by 0 bases, the J end by 6 bases, with 21 bases between. CDR3 length: 18 residues. Germline V gene sequence: CDR1 MGHRA, CDR2 YSYEKL. The CDR3 loop is CASSQDLGSVGGFQPQHF. CDR3 sequence (DNA): TGCGCCAGCAGCCAAGATTTAGGGTCGGTGGGGGGCTTTCAGCCCCAGCATTTT.

The gene calls are TRBV6-5 and TRBJ1-5, with no clear D. Germline CDR1 is MNHEY and CDR2 is SVGAGI. The V and J ends lost 3 bases and 7 bases respectively, with 10 bases between them. The CDR3 is 13 residues long. The CDR3 here is CASSYTWEQPQHF. CDR3 in DNA: TGTGCCAGCAGTTATACTTGGGAACAGCCCCAGCATTTT.